This TCR beta chain was sequenced during a study of siplizumab effects on memory and regulatory T cells. Data came from immunoSEQ multiplex PCR; TCRdb stores just in-frame clones and leaves some out. The sample has 87,000 or so clones, around 94% seen once. Germline CDR1 reads SEHNR; CDR2 reads FQNEAQ (reference sequence). The CDR3 is made up of 16 amino acids. V trimming: 3 bases; J trimming: 3 bases; junction bases outside the gene matches: 6. Sequenced input: non-Treg CD4+ T cells sorted from blood. This TCR was sampled from a human donor in good health. The chain joins TRBV7-9 to TRBJ2-4, with 9 bases identical to TRBD1. The CDR3 DNA reads TGTGCCAGCAGCTTTCGGGACAGGGAGGGCAAAAACATTCAGTACTTC. It yields the protein CASSFRDREGKNIQYF.